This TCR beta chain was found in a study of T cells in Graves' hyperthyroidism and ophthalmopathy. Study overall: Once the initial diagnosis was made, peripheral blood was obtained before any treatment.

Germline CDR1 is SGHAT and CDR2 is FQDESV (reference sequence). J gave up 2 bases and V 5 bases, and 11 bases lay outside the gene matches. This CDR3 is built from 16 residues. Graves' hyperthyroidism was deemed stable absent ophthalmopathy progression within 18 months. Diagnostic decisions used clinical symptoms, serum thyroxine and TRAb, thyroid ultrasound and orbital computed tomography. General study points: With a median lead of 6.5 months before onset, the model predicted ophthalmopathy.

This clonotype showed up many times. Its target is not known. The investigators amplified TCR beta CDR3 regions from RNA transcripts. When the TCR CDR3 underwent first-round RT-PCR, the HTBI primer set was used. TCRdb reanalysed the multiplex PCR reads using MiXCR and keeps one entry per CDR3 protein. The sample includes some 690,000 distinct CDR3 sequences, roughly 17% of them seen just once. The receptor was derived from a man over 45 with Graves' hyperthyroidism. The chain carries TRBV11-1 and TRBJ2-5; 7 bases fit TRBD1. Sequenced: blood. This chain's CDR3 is CASSVLAGTAQETQYF. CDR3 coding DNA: TGTGCCAGCAGCGTTTTGGCCGGGACAGCGCAAGAGACCCAGTACTTC.